This T cell receptor beta chain derives from a study of shared clonotypes between healthy human individuals. V dropped 3 bases and J dropped 4 bases, with 15 bases sitting between them. CDR3 length: 14 amino acids. Germline CDR1 is GTSNPN and CDR2 is SVGIG (reference sequence). The repertoire was sequenced with immunoSEQ multiplex PCR; TCRdb's copy has only in-frame clones and lacks some. The sample consists of about 2.3 million clones, 85% to 95% of them appearing once. The sequenced material came from naive CD4+ T cells from PBMCs. Subset denoted: CD45RA+ positively selected. This chain uses TRBV30 with TRBJ2-5; D might be TRBD1 (6 bases). The sequence derives from a man aged 18 to 35 in good health. Some clones in this sample may be carry-over from other donors' samples. CDR3 protein: CAWSPFGGGETQYF. CDR3 nucleotides: TGTGCCTGGAGCCCGTTTGGGGGCGGAGAGACCCAGTACTTC.